The 13 T cell receptor beta chains listed next were all sequenced from one sample in a study of cytomegalovirus exposure and HLA in healthy donors. Vbeta (60) and Jbeta (13) primers were used in the PCR. Assay used: immunoSEQ multiplex PCR; TCRdb lists only in-frame clones, some missing. The sample has around 200,000 clones, over 75% seen once; the top ten hold 6.3%. The sample consisted of PBMCs. Receptor source: a man in his forties or fifties in good health and CMV-seropositive.

J is TRBJ2-3 and V is TRBV2, with D perhaps matching TRBD1 (6 bases). CDR1 and CDR2 from the germline V gene are SNHLY and FYNNEI. The length of the CDR3 is 11 residues. The CDR3 DNA sequence: TGTGTGACAGGACTCACAGATACGCAGTATTTT. The encoded protein is CVTGLTDTQYF.

This chain joins TRBV28 and TRBJ1-3; 7 bases align to TRBD1. Germline trimming cut 7 bases from V and 7 bases from J; bases unmatched to any gene: 10. The germline gives CDR1 MDHEN, CDR2 SYDVKM. The CDR3 has 14 residues. As DNA, the CDR3 is TGTGCCAGCACTTTTAGGGGGCTAGGGAACACCATATATTTT. Its translation: CASTFRGLGNTIYF.

This clone was detected only once. V gene TRBV4-2 combines with J gene TRBJ2-7; TRBD2 aligns across 9 bases. The CDR3 spans 15 residues. The V gene end was trimmed by 1 base and the J gene end by 5 bases; junction bases not matched to a gene: 6. Germline loops: CDR1 LGHNA, CDR2 YNFKEQ. In DNA form, the CDR3 reads TGTGCCAGCAGCCAAGGGAGCGGGGGGTTCAACGAGCAGTACTTC. Amino acids: CASSQGSGGFNEQYF.

This clone was observed a few times. The chain employs TRBV12-2 and TRBJ1-5. TRBV12-2 is recorded as a pseudogene. The CDR3 is 13 amino acids. The CDR3, as DNA: TGTGCAAGTCGCTTAGCCGGGAATCAGCCCCAGCATTTT. Its translation is CASRLAGNQPQHF.

The genes are TRBV6-1 and TRBJ2-3; D remains ambiguous. The CDR3 extends over 18 amino acids. Germline V gene sequence: CDR1 MNHNS, CDR2 SASEGT. V lost 2 bases to trimming and J lost 0 bases, with 18 bases between them. The CDR3 bases are TGTGCCAGCAGTGAACGATCCCCAAGAGCAAGCAGCACAGATACGCAGTATTTT. This encodes CASSERSPRASSTDTQYF.

This clone came up a few times. This rearrangement joins TRBV7-9 to TRBJ2-7; tentative D call: TRBD1 (5 bases). There are 13 residues in the CDR3. Germline V gene data show CDR1 as SEHNR and CDR2 as FQNEAQ (reference sequence). V dropped 0 bases and J dropped 6 bases, with 9 bases sitting between them. The CDR3 DNA sequence: TGTGCCAGCAGCTTAGCAGGGGCGGTCGAGCAGTACTTC. Its protein product is CASSLAGAVEQYF.

CDR3 amino acids: CSVDSGHGYTF. In DNA, the CDR3 is TGCAGCGTGGACTCCGGTCATGGCTACACCTTC. This chain links TRBV29-1 with TRBJ1-2; D gene uncertain. The germline V gene encodes CDR1 SQVTM and CDR2 ANQGSEA. The CDR3 is made up of 11 amino acids. V lost 6 bases and J 6 bases, leaving 11 bases between the germline ends.

This clone is a singleton in its sample. The genes are TRBV7-2 and TRBJ1-6; 9 bases align to TRBD1. V gave up 3 bases and J gave up 7 bases; unmatched junction bases: 4. This CDR3 comprises 15 residues. Germline values: CDR1 SGHTA, CDR2 FQGNSA. CDR3 in DNA: TGTGCCAGCAGCTTCGGACAGGGGTTAAATTCACCCCTCCACTTT. Amino acids: CASSFGQGLNSPLHF.

This chain connects TRBV9 to TRBJ2-3; 8 bases fit TRBD2. V shed 0 bases and J 1 base; nucleotides not matched to a gene: 10. The V gene's germline CDR1 is SGDLS and CDR2 YYNGEE. The CDR3 runs 18 residues. CDR3 coding DNA: TGTGCCAGCAGCGTAGCTCGAAGCGGGGGTGTCCGCACAGATACGCAGTATTTT. Residues: CASSVARSGGVRTDTQYF.

The chain carries TRBV5-8 and TRBJ1-3; D is unresolved. Looked up from germline, CDR1 is SGHTS and CDR2 is YDEGEE. The CDR3 consists of 12 residues. With 1 base removed from V and 7 bases from J, the gap between germline ends came to 6 bases. CDR3 amino acids: CASSLLRNTIYF. The DNA for the CDR3 is TGTGCCAGCAGCTTGCTTCGGAACACCATATATTTT.

V and J are TRBV7-3 and TRBJ2-1; TRBD2 is a possible D gene (5 bases). Germline lookup yields CDR1 SGHTA and CDR2 FQGTGA. The V and J ends lost 5 bases and 4 bases respectively, with 15 bases between them. This CDR3 spans 15 amino acids. The CDR3 loop is CASSTVAGGYNEQFF. The CDR3, as DNA: TGTGCCAGCAGCACCGTGGCGGGCGGGTACAATGAGCAGTTCTTC. The variable domain in full, with the rest retrieved from reference TRBV7-3 and TRBJ2-1, is GAGVSQTPSNKVTEKGKYVELRCDPISGHTALYWYRQSLGQGPEFLIYFQGTGAADDSGLPNDRFFAVRPEGSVSTLKIQRTERGDSAVYLCASSTVAGGYNEQFFGPGTRLTVL.

The chain couples TRBV11-2 to TRBJ2-5, with TRBD2 matching 7 bases. CDR1 is SGHAT and CDR2 is FQNNGV in the germline V gene. The CDR3 runs 15 residues. Germline trimming cut 6 bases from V and 0 bases from J; bases unmatched to any gene: 7. CDR3 sequence: CASRVRGTNQETQYF. The CDR3 bases are TGTGCCAGCAGGGTTCGCGGGACTAACCAAGAGACCCAGTACTTC.

The sample holds one count of this clone. The chain combines TRBV19 with TRBJ1-2, with a possible D match to TRBD1 (5 bases). V gave up 5 bases and J gave up 4 bases, with 11 bases separating them. The CDR3 is 13 amino acids. Germline V gives CDR1 LNHDA, CDR2 SQIVND (reference sequence). The CDR3 DNA is TGTGCCAGTAGTTCGGGGGACTTCTATGGCTACACCTTC. This codes for CASSSGDFYGYTF. The full variable domain, its missing parts supplied by reference TRBV19 and TRBJ1-2, is DGGITQSPKYLFRKEGQNVTLSCEQNLNHDAMYWYRQDPGQGLRLIYYSQIVNDFQKGDIAEGYSVSREKKESFPLTVTSAQKNPTAFYLCASSSGDFYGYTFGSGTRLTVV.